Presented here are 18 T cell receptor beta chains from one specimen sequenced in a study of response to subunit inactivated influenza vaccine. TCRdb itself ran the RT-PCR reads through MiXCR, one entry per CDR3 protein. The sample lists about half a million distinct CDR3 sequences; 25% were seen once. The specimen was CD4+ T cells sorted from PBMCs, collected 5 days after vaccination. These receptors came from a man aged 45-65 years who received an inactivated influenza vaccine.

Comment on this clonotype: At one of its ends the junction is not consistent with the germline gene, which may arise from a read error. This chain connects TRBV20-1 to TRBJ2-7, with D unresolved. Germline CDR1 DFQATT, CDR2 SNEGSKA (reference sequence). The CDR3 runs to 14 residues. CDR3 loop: CSASPPLSSDEQYF. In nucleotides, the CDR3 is TGCAGTGCTAGCCCCCCCTTGTCCTCCGACGAGCAGTACTTC.

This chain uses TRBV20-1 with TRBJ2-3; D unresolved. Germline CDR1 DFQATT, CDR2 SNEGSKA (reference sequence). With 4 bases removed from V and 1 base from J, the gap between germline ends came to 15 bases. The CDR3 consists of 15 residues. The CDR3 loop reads CSATQARWGTDTQYF. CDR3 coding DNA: TGCAGTGCTACTCAAGCGAGATGGGGCACAGATACGCAGTATTTT.

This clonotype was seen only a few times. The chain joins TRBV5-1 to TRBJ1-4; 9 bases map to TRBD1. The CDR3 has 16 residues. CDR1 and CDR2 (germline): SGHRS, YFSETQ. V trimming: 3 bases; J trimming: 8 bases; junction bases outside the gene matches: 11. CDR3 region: CASSSSIGTGWEKLFF. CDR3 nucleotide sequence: TGCGCCAGCAGCTCTTCGATCGGGACAGGGTGGGAAAAACTGTTTTTT.

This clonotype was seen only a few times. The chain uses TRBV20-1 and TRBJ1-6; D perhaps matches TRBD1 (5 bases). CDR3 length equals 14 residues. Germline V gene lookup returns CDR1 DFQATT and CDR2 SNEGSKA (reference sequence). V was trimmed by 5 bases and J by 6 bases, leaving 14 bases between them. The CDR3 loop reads CSAPRGPSNSPLHF. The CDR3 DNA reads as TGCAGTGCTCCGAGGGGCCCCTCTAATTCACCCCTCCACTTT.

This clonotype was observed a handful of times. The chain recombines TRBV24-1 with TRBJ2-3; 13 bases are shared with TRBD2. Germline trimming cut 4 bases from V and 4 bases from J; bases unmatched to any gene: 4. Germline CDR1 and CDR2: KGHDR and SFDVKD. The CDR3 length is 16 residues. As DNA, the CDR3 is TGTGCCACCAGTGAGCCTACTAGCGGGGGGGCAGATACGCAGTATTTT. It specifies CATSEPTSGGADTQYF.

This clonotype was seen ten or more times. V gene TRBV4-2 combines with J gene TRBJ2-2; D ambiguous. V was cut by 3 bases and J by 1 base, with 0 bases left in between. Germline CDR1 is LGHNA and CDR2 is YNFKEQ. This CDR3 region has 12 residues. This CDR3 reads CASSQNTGELFF. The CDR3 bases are TGTGCCAGCAGCCAGAACACCGGGGAGCTGTTTTTT.

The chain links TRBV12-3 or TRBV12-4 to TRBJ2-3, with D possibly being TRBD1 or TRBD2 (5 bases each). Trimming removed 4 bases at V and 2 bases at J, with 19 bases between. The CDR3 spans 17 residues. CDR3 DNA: TGTGCCAGCAGTTACAGGCGAGGACTGGGTGCCACAGATACGCAGTATTTT. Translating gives CASSYRRGLGATDTQYF.

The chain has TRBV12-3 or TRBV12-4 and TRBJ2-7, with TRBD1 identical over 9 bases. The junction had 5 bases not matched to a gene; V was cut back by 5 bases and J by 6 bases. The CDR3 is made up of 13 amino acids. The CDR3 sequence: CASSPRTGAEQYF. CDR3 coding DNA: TGTGCCAGCAGTCCCCGGACAGGGGCCGAGCAGTACTTC.

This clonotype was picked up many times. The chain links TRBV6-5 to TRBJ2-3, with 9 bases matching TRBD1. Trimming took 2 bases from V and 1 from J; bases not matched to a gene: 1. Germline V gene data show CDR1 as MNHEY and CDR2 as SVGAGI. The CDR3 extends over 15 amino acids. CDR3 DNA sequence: TGTGCCAGCAGTTACGGGACAGGGCGCACAGATACGCAGTATTTT. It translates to CASSYGTGRTDTQYF.

For the CDR3, the DNA is TGTGCCAGCAGCAAAATGGGAGGGGGGGTCTGGAAGACCCAGTACTTC. Residues: CASSKMGGGVWKTQYF. This chain joins TRBV7-2 and TRBJ2-5; maybe TRBD2 (7 bases). V lost 5 bases to trimming and J lost 6 bases, with 22 bases between them. There are 16 residues in the CDR3. Germline V gene data show CDR1 as SGHTA and CDR2 as FQGNSA.

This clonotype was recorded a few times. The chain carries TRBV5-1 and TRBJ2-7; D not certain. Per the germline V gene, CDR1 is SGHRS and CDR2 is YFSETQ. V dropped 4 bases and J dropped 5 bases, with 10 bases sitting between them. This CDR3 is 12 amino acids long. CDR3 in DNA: TGCGCCAGCAGCCTTCGTCTGGACGAGCAGTACTTC. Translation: CASSLRLDEQYF. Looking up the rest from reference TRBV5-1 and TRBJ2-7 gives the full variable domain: KAGVTQTPRYLIKTRGQQVTLSCSPISGHRSVSWYQQTPGQGLQFLFEYFSETQRNKGNFPGRFSGRQFSNSRSEMNVSTLELGDSALYLCASSLRLDEQYFGPGTRLTVT.

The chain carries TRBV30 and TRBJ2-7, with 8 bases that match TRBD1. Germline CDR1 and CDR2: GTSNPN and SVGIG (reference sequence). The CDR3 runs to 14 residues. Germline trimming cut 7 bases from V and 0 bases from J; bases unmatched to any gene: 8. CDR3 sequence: CALQTGALSYEQYF. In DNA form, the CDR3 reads TGTGCCTTACAGACAGGGGCCCTCTCCTACGAGCAGTACTTC. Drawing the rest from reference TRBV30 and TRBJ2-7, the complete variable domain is SQTIHQWPATLVQPVGSPLSLECTVEGTSNPNLYWYRQAAGRGLQLLFYSVGIGQISSEVPQNLSASRPQDRQFILSSKKLLLSDSGFYLCALQTGALSYEQYFGPGTRLTVT.

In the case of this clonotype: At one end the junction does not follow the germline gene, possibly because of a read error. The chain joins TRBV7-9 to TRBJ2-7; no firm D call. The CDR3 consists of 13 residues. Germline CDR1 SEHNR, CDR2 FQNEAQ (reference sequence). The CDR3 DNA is TGTGCCAGCAGCTTAGGGCGAAGGGCGCCCGCCTTTTTC. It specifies CASSLGRRAPAFF.

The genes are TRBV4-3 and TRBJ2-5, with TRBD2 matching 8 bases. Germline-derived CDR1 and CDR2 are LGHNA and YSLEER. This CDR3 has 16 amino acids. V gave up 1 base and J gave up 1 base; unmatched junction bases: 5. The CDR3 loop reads CASSQAGTRGQETQYF. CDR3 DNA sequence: TGCGCCAGCAGCCAAGCCGGGACTAGAGGCCAAGAGACCCAGTACTTC.

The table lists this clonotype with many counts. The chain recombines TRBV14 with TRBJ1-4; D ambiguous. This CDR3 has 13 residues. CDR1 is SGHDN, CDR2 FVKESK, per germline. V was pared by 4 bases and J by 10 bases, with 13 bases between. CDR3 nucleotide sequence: TGTGCCAGCAGCCTCGGACCCGCTGGAAAACTGTTTTTT. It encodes CASSLGPAGKLFF.

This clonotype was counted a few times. The CDR3 protein is CAISPGPNTGELFF. The CDR3 coding sequence is TGTGCCATCAGCCCCGGGCCGAACACCGGGGAGCTGTTTTTT. The V and J genes are TRBV10-3 and TRBJ2-2; D ambiguous. The V gene's germline CDR1 is ENHRY and CDR2 SYGVKD. The CDR3 loop spans 14 amino acids. V lost 6 bases, J lost 0 bases, and 8 bases lay in between.

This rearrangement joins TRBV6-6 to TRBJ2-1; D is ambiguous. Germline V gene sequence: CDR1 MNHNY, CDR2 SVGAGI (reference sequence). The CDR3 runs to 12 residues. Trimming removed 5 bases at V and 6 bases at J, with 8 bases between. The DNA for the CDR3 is TGTGCCAGCAGTACGTTTGGCAATGAGCAGTTCTTC. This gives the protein CASSTFGNEQFF.

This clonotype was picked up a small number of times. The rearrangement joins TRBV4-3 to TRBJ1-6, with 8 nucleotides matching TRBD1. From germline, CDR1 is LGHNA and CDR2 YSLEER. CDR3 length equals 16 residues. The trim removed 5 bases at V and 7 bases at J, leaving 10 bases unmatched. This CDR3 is CASSSDRDLRNSPLHF. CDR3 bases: TGCGCCAGCAGCTCGGACAGGGATTTGAGGAATTCACCCCTCCACTTT.